Below, 20 T cell receptor beta chains from the same sample are listed, as sequenced in a study of CD8 T cells in ankylosing spondylitis. Regarding the study as a whole: Seemingly characteristic of ankylosing spondylitis blood was a TCR beta motif consisting of 7 or 8 highly homologous variants.

TCRdb re-derived calls from the 5' RACE reads in MiXCR, one entry per CDR3 protein. Seen here are about 800,000 distinct CDR3 sequences, approximately 10% observed once, and the top ten hold approximately 0.51%. For these receptors, no antigen is known. What was sequenced was blood, either unsorted or a sorted T cell fraction (not recorded which). All receptors derive from a male donor with ankylosing spondylitis.

This clonotype was observed a few times. The chain combines TRBV6-5 with TRBJ1-1; 8 nucleotides align to TRBD1. Trimming removed 8 bases from V and 4 bases from J; junction bases left unmatched: 3. Per germline, CDR1 MNHEY and CDR2 SVGAGI. This CDR3 spans 12 amino acids. For the CDR3, the DNA is TGTGCCAGCCGTGGACAGGGCACTGAAGCTTTCTTT. Amino acid sequence: CASRGQGTEAFF.

V usage is TRBV7-2 and J usage is TRBJ2-1; no definite D call. V was cut by 5 bases and J by 5 bases, with 10 bases left in between. The germline CDR1 and CDR2 sequences are SGHTA and FQGNSA. This CDR3 comprises 13 residues. DNA for the CDR3: TGTGCCAGCAGCCCGACTGGCCACAATGAGCAGTTCTTC. This sequence encodes CASSPTGHNEQFF.

This clonotype turned up a few times. V gene TRBV3-1 combines with J gene TRBJ2-5, with D unresolved. The V gene lost 4 bases and the J gene lost 1 base, with 10 bases spanning the gap. This CDR3 has 14 residues. Germline V CDR1 and CDR2: LGHDT, YNNKEL (reference sequence). Here the CDR3 reads CASSPVYTQETQYF. In nucleotides, the CDR3 is TGTGCCAGCAGCCCAGTCTACACCCAAGAGACCCAGTACTTC.

V gene TRBV6-1 combines with J gene TRBJ2-3; 8 bases line up with TRBD2. Germline V gene lookup returns CDR1 MNHNS and CDR2 SASEGT. This CDR3 is 14 amino acids long. V lost 11 bases and J lost 6; bases outside the gene matches: 13. In DNA form, the CDR3 reads TGTGCCGCCGGGGGGGACGCGGGCCGGGATACGCAGTATTTT. Amino acids: CAAGGDAGRDTQYF.

The table lists this clonotype with many counts. This chain uses TRBV12-3 or TRBV12-4 with TRBJ1-1, with D possibly matching TRBD1 (5 bases). V lost 4 bases, J lost 11 bases, and 11 bases lay in between. This CDR3 has 11 amino acids. The CDR3 here is CASSSGTGAFF. The CDR3, as DNA: TGTGCCAGCAGTTCAGGGACGGGGGCTTTCTTT.

This clonotype was seen ten or more times. V is TRBV20-1 and J is TRBJ1-1, with 10 bases fitting TRBD1. Per germline, CDR1 DFQATT and CDR2 SNEGSKA (reference sequence). The CDR3 has 14 amino acids. V trimming: 3 bases; J trimming: 0 bases; junction bases outside the gene matches: 1. This CDR3 reads CSARTGGLNTEAFF. The CDR3 region has the DNA TGCAGTGCTAGGACAGGGGGCTTGAACACTGAAGCTTTCTTT.

The V and J genes are TRBV20-1 and TRBJ2-3; TRBD2 aligns across 7 bases. The germline CDR1 and CDR2 sequences are DFQATT and SNEGSKA (reference sequence). After removal of 1 base from V and 5 bases from J, the junction contained 12 bases not matched to a gene. The length of the CDR3 is 16 residues. Here the CDR3 DNA reads TGCAGTGCTAGAGTTCCCCCGAGGGAGGGTAGAGATACGCAGTATTTT. It specifies CSARVPPREGRDTQYF.

This clonotype was seen a few times. The rearrangement uses TRBV6-5 and TRBJ2-7; D is possibly TRBD1 (5 bases). Germline V lookup: CDR1 MNHEY, CDR2 SVGAGI. V was pared by 2 bases and J by 5 bases, with 16 bases between. The CDR3 length is 15 residues. CDR3 sequence (DNA): TGTGCCAGCAGTTACCTTAGAACAGGTCGGGACGAGCAGTACTTC. Its protein product is CASSYLRTGRDEQYF.

The chain has TRBV13 and TRBJ1-3; D is undetermined. The germline V and J ends were trimmed by 6 bases and 0 bases, with 6 bases remaining between them. The germline V gene encodes CDR1 PRHDT and CDR2 FYEKMQ (reference sequence). The CDR3 consists of 13 residues. The CDR3 reads CASRGDSGNTIYF. The CDR3 DNA follows: TGTGCCAGCAGAGGTGACTCTGGAAACACCATATATTTT.

This clonotype was recorded at least ten times. The chain carries TRBV5-1 and TRBJ2-1, with D possibly being TRBD2 (5 bases). The CDR3 is 15 residues long. The germline V and J ends were trimmed by 0 bases and 2 bases, with 9 bases remaining between them. The germline V gene encodes CDR1 SGHRS and CDR2 YFSETQ. The CDR3 nucleotides read TGCGCCAGCAGCTTGGTCGGACTCACCTACAATGAGCAGTTCTTC. This sequence encodes CASSLVGLTYNEQFF.

This clonotype was picked up many times. V usage is TRBV20-1 and J usage is TRBJ2-5, with TRBD2 identical over 7 bases. V lost 2 bases, J lost 0 bases, and 6 bases stayed unmatched. The CDR3 covers 15 residues. Germline CDR1 is DFQATT and CDR2 is SNEGSKA (reference sequence). As DNA, the CDR3 is TGCAGTGCTAGACGGGCTAGCGGAGACCAAGAGACCCAGTACTTC. This encodes CSARRASGDQETQYF.

The chain is built from TRBV27 and TRBJ2-3; D is uncertain. The length of the CDR3 is 14 residues. Germline V gives CDR1 MNHEY, CDR2 SMNVEV (reference sequence). Trimming removed 6 bases from V and 6 bases from J, with 16 bases in between. The CDR3 DNA is TGTGCCAGCAGCCGAAAGAGGTTAGAGGATACGCAGTATTTT. Translation: CASSRKRLEDTQYF.

V is TRBV2 and J is TRBJ2-1, with D possibly being TRBD2 (5 bases). The V and J ends lost 4 bases and 8 bases respectively, with 12 bases between them. This CDR3 comprises 13 residues. The germline V gene has CDR1 SNHLY and CDR2 FYNNEI. The CDR3 DNA sequence: TGTGCCAGCAGTGTTGTAAGCGGCGATGAGCAGTTCTTC. Its translation: CASSVVSGDEQFF.

In its sample, this clonotype was seen many times. The rearrangement joins TRBV5-1 to TRBJ2-7, with no clear D. Per the germline V gene, CDR1 is SGHRS and CDR2 is YFSETQ. CDR3 size: 13 residues. With 4 bases removed from V and 5 bases from J, the gap between germline ends came to 13 bases. The CDR3: CASSPGIFNEQYF. Here the CDR3 DNA reads TGCGCCAGCAGCCCTGGCATTTTCAACGAGCAGTACTTC.

The sample holds a few counts of this clonotype. The chain has TRBV18 and TRBJ1-2; no reliable D call. The CDR3 runs 14 residues. Germline V CDR1 and CDR2: KGHSH, LQKENI. Trimming shortened V by 2 bases and J by 7 bases, and 14 bases separated the two germline ends. The CDR3, as DNA: TGTGCCAGCTCACCAGCAGGTTCGTGGGCTGGCTACACCTTC. Its protein is CASSPAGSWAGYTF.

This clonotype has a count of ten or more. The rearrangement uses TRBV9 and TRBJ2-1; 10 bases match TRBD2. The CDR3 covers 15 residues. CDR1 is SGDLS and CDR2 is YYNGEE in the germline V gene. V lost 3 bases to trimming and J lost 3 bases; unmatched junction nucleotides: 3. The chain's CDR3 is CASSGSSGSYNEQFF. In DNA form, the CDR3 reads TGTGCCAGCAGCGGATCTAGCGGGAGCTACAATGAGCAGTTCTTC. Full variable domain (missing parts from reference TRBV9 and TRBJ2-1): DSGVTQTPKHLITATGQRVTLRCSPRSGDLSVYWYQQSLDQGLQFLIQYYNGEERAKGNILERFSAQQFPDLHSELNLSSLELGDSALYFCASSGSSGSYNEQFFGPGTRLTVL.

The chain carries TRBV20-1 and TRBJ1-4; 12 positions agree with TRBD1. Germline CDR1 and CDR2: DFQATT and SNEGSKA (reference sequence). The V and J ends lost 4 bases and 10 bases, in that order; junction bases with no gene match: 7. The CDR3 runs 14 residues. The CDR3, as DNA: TGCAGTGCTAACCAGGGACAGGGGGCAGGAAAACTGTTTTTT. Protein: CSANQGQGAGKLFF.

This clonotype showed up just a few times. This sequence joins TRBV5-1 and TRBJ2-3, with D possibly being TRBD1 (6 bases). V shed 1 base and J shed 2 bases, with 14 bases lying between them. The length of the CDR3 is 16 residues. Germline V gene data show CDR1 as SGHRS and CDR2 as YFSETQ. CDR3: CASSLILTGNTDTQYF. In DNA form, the CDR3 reads TGCGCCAGCAGCTTGATTCTCACAGGGAACACAGATACGCAGTATTTT.

This clonotype was seen only a few times. The chain employs TRBV7-9 and TRBJ2-3; no definite D call. Trimming took off 5 bases at V and 2 bases at J, with 11 bases between the two ends. The CDR3 spans 14 residues. Per germline, CDR1 SEHNR and CDR2 FQNEAQ (reference sequence). The CDR3 DNA follows: TGTGCCAGCAGCACCCGGCCCCACACAGATACGCAGTATTTT. Its protein product is CASSTRPHTDTQYF.

This clonotype was seen a few times. The V and J genes are TRBV3-1 and TRBJ1-6; possible D gene TRBD1, 5 bases. This CDR3 comprises 14 residues. V was shortened by 4 bases and J by 7 bases, with 11 bases between the two germline ends. Germline V gene data show CDR1 as LGHDT and CDR2 as YNNKEL (reference sequence). The CDR3 protein is CASSPAGRNSPLHF. CDR3 DNA sequence: TGTGCCAGCAGCCCGGCAGGGAGAAATTCACCCCTCCACTTT.